Listed below are T cell receptor beta chains from one sample, sequenced in a study of chemoradiotherapy in HPV16-positive cancers. The repertoire was sequenced with immunoSEQ multiplex PCR; TCRdb's copy has only in-frame clones and lacks some. In the table there are some 22,000 clones, roughly nine tenths of which are singletons. The sample in question was blood, obtained from a patient who underwent chemoradiotherapy. These receptors all come from a human donor with HPV-associated anogenital cancer. CDR3s include the opening cysteine and the closing phenylalanine or tryptophan. A D gene is named only where the DNA matches it firmly.

>TRBJ1-1|-|16|TRBV10-3
CAISESRARQNTEAFF
>TRBJ2-3|TRBD2|15|TRBV5-1
CASSFPSGGTDTQYF
>TRBJ1-2|-|14|TRBV5-6
CASSQPVGKNGYTF
>TRBJ2-7|TRBD1|13|TRBV5-1
CASGRQGAREQYF
>TRBJ2-7|-|15|TRBV30
CAWDEGQGSAYEQYF
>TRBJ2-2|TRBD1|15|TRBV18
CASSLGQGNTGELFF
>TRBJ1-6|TRBD1|14|TRBV19
CAGYWTGSGSPLHF
>TRBJ2-3|TRBD2|18|TRBV2
CASSEGFEALAATDTQYF
>TRBJ2-2|-|16|TRBV9
CASSPAGNHYTGELFF
>TRBJ1-5|-|16|TRBV7-6
CASSIGPPYSNQPQHF
>TRBJ1-3|-|16|TRBV10-3
CAISEPGRISGNTIYF
>TRBJ2-7|-|14|TRBV6-5
CASSSRASAYEQYF
>TRBJ1-1|-|15|TRBV7-8
CASSPTMGARAEAFF
>TRBJ2-5|-|11|TRBV7-2
CASSSQETQYF
>TRBJ2-1|TRBD1|18|TRBV7-9
CASSSPGQVTKSYNEQFF
>TRBJ1-1|-|12|TRBV25-1
CASRRVNTEAFF
>TRBJ1-5|-|15|TRBV18
CASSPFEPRNQPQHF
>TRBJ1-4|-|13|TRBV6-6
CASSYRGEEKLFF
>TRBJ2-5|TRBD1|15|TRBV11-1
CASSPRQGELETQYF
>TRBJ1-1|-|15|TRBV5-1
CASSPDRPTNTEAFF
>TRBJ2-1|TRBD2|15|TRBV7-2
CASSPGGRAYNEQFF
>TRBJ2-3|TRBD1|12|TRBV7-9
CASSDRADTQYF
>TRBJ2-3|-|13|TRBV10-3
CAISESSRDTQYF
>TRBJ1-1|-|14|TRBV7-9
CASSLVGDYTEAFF
>TRBJ1-1|-|14|TRBV6-5
CASSYGILNTEAFF
>TRBJ1-1|TRBD1|13|TRBV7-8
CASSLGGQAKAFF
>TRBJ2-7|-|14|TRBV7-2
CASSLGGQLYEQYF
>TRBJ2-5|-|15|TRBV5-8
CASSFRSVRGETQYF
>TRBJ1-2|TRBD1|15|TRBV6-5
CASSYSTGGSYGYTF
>TRBJ1-1|TRBD1|11|TRBV6-4
CASIQGGKAFF
>TRBJ2-2|-|13|TRBV4-3
CASSPALAGELFF
>TRBJ1-5|-|12|TRBV12-5
CASGLSNQPQHF
>TRBJ2-2|-|15|TRBV12-5
CASGLVTGNPGELFF
>TRBJ1-2|-|14|TRBV30
CAWSSRDAPYGYTF
>TRBJ1-1|-|14|TRBV4-3
CASSQVRGPTEAFF
>TRBJ2-6|-|16|TRBV5-1
CASSLARDPGANVLTF
>TRBJ1-2|-|13|TRBV10-1
CASSLDRSGGYTF
>TRBJ2-5|-|15|TRBV6-5
CASSTGRAAWETQYF
>TRBJ2-7|-|14|TRBV9
CASSVSGGLGEQYF
>TRBJ1-5|-|12|TRBV6-1
CASGVRGQPQHF
>TRBJ2-5|TRBD2|16|TRBV2
CASSSYGTRVQETQYF
>TRBJ2-1|TRBD1|14|TRBV15
CATSVGQGDNEQFF
>TRBJ1-2|-|13|TRBV7-2
CASSPKGAYGYTF
>TRBJ1-5|-|13|TRBV7-9
CASSLLAGQPQHF
>TRBJ1-5|-|18|TRBV19
CASNSDISGRYSNQPQHF
>TRBJ2-7|-|12|TRBV6-1
CASSEADYEQYF
>TRBJ1-5|-|14|TRBV7-2
CASSFNKDNQPQHF
>TRBJ1-1|TRBD1|13|TRBV19
CASSMRTGVEAFF
>TRBJ1-2|TRBD1|11|TRBV10-3
CAVGTDFGYTF
>TRBJ2-1|TRBD2|14|TRBV7-3
CASGRTSGVFEQFF
>TRBJ2-5|-|14|TRBV5-6
CASSSGHPQETQYF
>TRBJ1-2|TRBD1|14|TRBV19
CASSTQGGNYGYTF
>TRBJ1-4|-|16|TRBV9
CASSVGGTMAGEKLFF